Listed here is a single T cell receptor beta chain. Antigen: not known. The sample comes from a study of beta chain features in type 1 diabetes. General study results and limits: Researchers report that Type 1 diabetes patients had moderately but significantly shorter TCRB CDR3s across all four CD4+ subsets.

Germline V gene lookup returns CDR1 MNHEY and CDR2 SVGAGI. The V end was cut by 4 bases, the J end by 4 bases, with 8 bases between. The CDR3 length is 12 residues. Via the markers CD45RO/CCR7/CD25/CD127/CD95/CD27, stem cell-like memory, regulatory, central memory and naive CD4+ cells were sorted. All of the isolated RNA was reverse transcribed, so expressed TCRB transcripts were sequenced. Produced via immunoSEQ multiplex PCR; TCRdb's table is partial and in-frame only. The sample records roughly 240,000 clones, under 70% being singletons. The specimen sequenced was naive CD4+ T cells from blood. This clonotype originated in a man aged 30 to 45 in good health. The V gene is TRBV6-5, the J gene TRBJ2-7; D is tentatively TRBD1 or TRBD2 (5 bases each). CDR3 coding DNA: TGTGCCAGCAGTTCCGGGACGTACGAGCAGTACTTC. Amino acids: CASSSGTYEQYF.